Detailed here is one T cell receptor (beta chain). Its antigen remains unidentified. PCR used 60 Vbeta primers and 13 Jbeta primers. Assay: immunoSEQ multiplex PCR; the TCRdb copy retains only in-frame clones and omits some. Among 150,000 or so clones listed, roughly 84% were seen once. This sample stems from a study of cytomegalovirus exposure and HLA in healthy donors. Study results and caveats: According to the study, roughly 160 TCR beta chains were cytomegalovirus-associated. A highly shared variant cluster was judged a likely technical artifact. Among donors in an Asian-associated ancestry cluster, a later analysis reportedly found fewer N-insertions than the roughly 700-donor mean.

The CDR3 is 14 residues long. Per germline, CDR1 MDHEN and CDR2 SYDVKM. V was clipped by 8 bases and J by 12 bases; unmatched bases: 12. The sequenced sample consisted of PBMCs. The TCR comes from a boy aged 2 to 9 in good health and CMV-seronegative. The rearrangement joins TRBV28 to TRBJ2-5; 13 bases match TRBD2. The CDR3 loop is CASGPGLAGQIEYF. CDR3 DNA: TGTGCCAGCGGACCGGGACTAGCGGGACAGATTGAGTACTTC.